This T cell receptor beta chain was profiled in a study of read filtering for tumor transcriptome and immune sequencing. From 300 to 450 ng of RNA, a library with molecular barcoded alpha/delta and beta/gamma adaptors was made. TCRdb re-analysed the reads in MiXCR, keeping a single row per CDR3 protein. This table has roughly 41,000 distinct CDR3 sequences, roughly an eighth appearing once. This clonotype was recorded at least ten times. The sample taken for sequencing was a population of CD138-negative cells sorted from bone marrow. This TCR came from a donor aged 40 or older with multiple myeloma.

The CDR3 region has the DNA TGTGCCAGCAGCCGAGGACAGGGTACCTACAATGAGCAGTTCTTC. Its translation: CASSRGQGTYNEQFF. The J gene is TRBJ2-1, the V gene TRBV11-3; TRBD1 aligns across 8 bases. After removal of 5 bases from V and 2 bases from J, the junction contained 5 bases not matched to a gene. Per germline, CDR1 SGHNT and CDR2 YENEEA. This CDR3 comprises 15 residues.